Sequencing of this T cell receptor beta chain was carried out in a study of T cells in Graves' hyperthyroidism and ophthalmopathy. Using RNA transcripts as the source, TCR beta CDR3 regions were amplified. The HTBI primer set was used in a first-round RT-PCR of the TCR CDR3. TCRdb passed the multiplex PCR reads through MiXCR, listing each CDR3 protein once. Of 360,000 or so distinct CDR3 sequences in the sample, around a sixth were seen once. Between the trimmed V and J ends, which lost 1 base and 3 bases, there was a span of 12 bases. Germline V gene data show CDR1 as MDHEN and CDR2 as SYDVKM. CDR3 length equals 16 residues.

Material: blood. The rearrangement uses TRBV28 and TRBJ2-2, with D perhaps being TRBD1 or TRBD2 (5 bases each). This TCR derives from a woman between 40 and 55 years old with Graves' ophthalmopathy. CDR3 amino acids: CASSLYRDPDTGELFF. The CDR3, as DNA: TGTGCCAGCAGTTTATACCGGGACCCAGACACCGGGGAGCTGTTTTTT.